Following are 20 T cell receptor beta chains from one sample sequenced in a study of blood T cell repertoires in COVID-19. TCRdb keeps only in-frame clones here, not all; method: immunoSEQ multiplex PCR. The table shows under 300,000 clones, with more than 75% occurring only once. Sequencing was done on a sample of PBMCs or T cells enriched from blood (not recorded which). The receptors originated from a woman aged 55-69 years in a cohort exposed to, infected with or recovered from COVID-19 (not recorded which).

This clone was counted once. The chain links TRBV5-1 to TRBJ1-6; the D gene is possibly TRBD1 (5 bases). Germline V gene sequence: CDR1 SGHRS, CDR2 YFSETQ. The CDR3 is 16 amino acids. V shed 4 bases and J shed 6 bases, with 17 bases lying between them. Written as DNA, the CDR3 is TGCGCCAGCAGCCCGGACCAGGGAATCGGTAATTCACCCCTCCACTTT. Translation gives CASSPDQGIGNSPLHF.

The chain links TRBV5-1 to TRBJ2-1, with D possibly TRBD2 on 6 matching bases. Germline V gene data show CDR1 as SGHRS and CDR2 as YFSETQ. V lost 0 bases to trimming and J lost 9 bases, with 10 bases between them. The CDR3 has 13 residues. DNA for the CDR3: TGCGCCAGCAGCTTGGTTCAGGGAGGTGAGCAGTTCTTC. This translates into CASSLVQGGEQFF.

This clone was found a few times. The gene calls are TRBV4-1 and TRBJ1-4, with D uncertain. V lost 4 bases and J lost 8, with 11 bases in between. Germline CDR1 is MGHRA and CDR2 is YSYEKL. The CDR3 is made up of 13 amino acids. The CDR3 reads CASSPFTGEKLFF. The CDR3 DNA follows: TGCGCCAGCAGCCCCTTTACGGGGGAAAAACTGTTTTTT.

This clone has just one count. The gene calls are TRBV5-1 and TRBJ1-5, with 7 positions matching TRBD1. The CDR3 runs to 15 residues. Germline CDR1 SGHRS, CDR2 YFSETQ. V shed 0 bases, J shed 7 bases, and the junction held 7 bases outside the gene matches. The CDR3 region has the DNA TGCGCCAGCAGCTTGGAGCCCGGGACAGCCCAGCCCCAGCATTTT. It encodes CASSLEPGTAQPQHF.

The chain couples TRBV28 to TRBJ2-7, with 7 bases identical to TRBD2. The CDR3 spans 15 residues. J gave up 1 base and V 7 bases, and 10 bases lay outside the gene matches. CDR1 and CDR2 from the germline V gene are MDHEN and SYDVKM. CDR3 in amino acids: CASNTRGDASYEQYF. The CDR3 DNA sequence: TGTGCCAGCAATACCCGGGGGGACGCGTCCTACGAGCAGTACTTC.

The chain carries TRBV7-9 and TRBJ2-7; tentatively, D is TRBD1 (6 bases). V was clipped by 0 bases and J by 5 bases, with 17 bases between them. This CDR3 contains 16 residues. From germline, CDR1 is SEHNR and CDR2 FQNEAQ (reference sequence). The CDR3 DNA is TGTGCCAGCAGCTTAGCACAGGGAAGTTTGGAGGACGAGCAGTACTTC. This encodes CASSLAQGSLEDEQYF.

The chain carries TRBV3-1 (or the pseudogene TRBV3-2) and TRBJ2-7, with D possibly TRBD1 on 5 matching bases. The germline gives CDR1 LGHDT, CDR2 YNNKEL (reference sequence). CDR3 length equals 15 residues. V was cut by 1 base and J by 3 bases, with 13 bases left in between. The CDR3 DNA reads TGTGCCAGCAGCCAAGCGCGAGGACAACGCTACGAGCAGTACTTC. Translation gives CASSQARGQRYEQYF.

The J gene is TRBJ2-7, the V gene TRBV28; the match to TRBD1 covers 9 bases. V was pared by 5 bases and J by 3 bases, with 8 bases of the junction left unmatched. The CDR3 spans 15 residues. The germline CDR1 and CDR2 sequences are MDHEN and SYDVKM. The CDR3 reads CASSPQGQGNYEQYF. As DNA, the CDR3 is TGTGCCAGCAGTCCCCAGGGACAGGGAAACTACGAGCAGTACTTC.

This chain joins TRBV28 and TRBJ2-4; 9 bases match TRBD1. CDR1 and CDR2 (germline): MDHEN, SYDVKM. The ends lost 5 bases at V and 3 bases at J; junction bases unmatched: 5. CDR3 length equals 15 residues. CDR3: CASSTQGALKNIQYF. As DNA, the CDR3 is TGTGCCAGCAGTACACAGGGGGCGCTCAAAAACATTCAGTACTTC.

In its sample, this clone was seen once. The chain joins TRBV5-1 to TRBJ2-1, with 8 bases that match TRBD1. CDR3 size: 15 residues. Germline V gene data show CDR1 as SGHRS and CDR2 as YFSETQ. Trimming took 0 bases from V and 2 from J; bases not matched to a gene: 1. The CDR3 is CASSLVQGAYNEQFF. The CDR3 DNA follows: TGCGCCAGCAGCTTGGTACAGGGGGCCTACAATGAGCAGTTCTTC.

CDR3 DNA: TGTGCCAGCAGCGCCGGGACAGGTGGCATGCTGTACGAGCAGTACTTC. Translation: CASSAGTGGMLYEQYF. V is TRBV7-9 and J is TRBJ2-7, with 8 bases lining up with TRBD1. The germline V gene has CDR1 SEHNR and CDR2 FQNEAQ (reference sequence). This CDR3 spans 16 amino acids. The J segment lost 4 bases and the V segment lost 5 bases, leaving 13 bases of the junction unmatched.

The CDR3 sequence: CATSRGQAGEGEKLFF. The CDR3 nucleotides are TGTGCCACCAGCAGAGGGCAGGCAGGGGAGGGGGAAAAACTGTTTTTT. The chain has TRBV15 and TRBJ1-4; D perhaps matches TRBD1 (6 bases). Germline V gives CDR1 LNHNV, CDR2 YYDKDF (reference sequence). This CDR3 region has 16 residues. Trimming shortened V by 1 base and J by 8 bases, and 17 bases separated the two germline ends.

The genes are TRBV25-1 and TRBJ1-1; no clear D gene. Per germline, CDR1 MGHDK and CDR2 SYGVNS. CDR3 length: 12 residues. With 3 bases removed from V and 4 bases from J, the gap between germline ends came to 6 bases. The CDR3 DNA reads as TGTGCCAGCAGTGATGTGAGCACTGAAGCTTTCTTT. Translation gives CASSDVSTEAFF.

V is TRBV3-1 (or the pseudogene TRBV3-2) and J is TRBJ2-2; 9 nucleotides align to TRBD1. Germline trimming cut 0 bases from V and 5 bases from J; bases unmatched to any gene: 7. Germline CDR1 is LGHDT and CDR2 is YNNKEL (reference sequence). The CDR3 length is 17 residues. CDR3 sequence: CASSQELGQGRTGELFF. The CDR3 nucleotides read TGTGCCAGCAGCCAAGAGTTGGGACAGGGTCGAACCGGGGAGCTGTTTTTT.

The gene calls are TRBV7-4 and TRBJ2-1; D is ambiguous. This CDR3 comprises 14 residues. Germline CDR1 SGHVT, CDR2 SQSDAQ. Trimming pared 10 bases from V and 7 bases from J, leaving 20 bases between. Here the CDR3 reads CANQTTSRWNEQFF. DNA for the CDR3: TGTGCCAACCAGACGACTTCTAGGTGGAATGAGCAGTTCTTC.

V is TRBV19 and J is TRBJ1-1; D not certain. The CDR3 is made up of 14 amino acids. V dropped 3 bases and J dropped 0 bases, with 8 bases sitting between them. The germline V gene encodes CDR1 LNHDA and CDR2 SQIVND (reference sequence). CDR3 nucleotide sequence: TGTGCCAGTAGTATCGTCGTAATGAACACTGAAGCTTTCTTT. It codes for CASSIVVMNTEAFF.

The V gene is TRBV28, the J gene TRBJ2-7; TRBD1 might be the D (6 bases). V was trimmed by 5 bases and J by 2 bases, leaving 16 bases between them. The CDR3 extends over 15 amino acids. Germline-derived CDR1 and CDR2 are MDHEN and SYDVKM. DNA of the CDR3: TGTGCCAGCAGTGGTAGGGGCCAGGGGACCTACGAGCAGTACTTC. This encodes CASSGRGQGTYEQYF.

This clone was picked up one time. The genes are TRBV4-1 and TRBJ2-1; D remains ambiguous. Germline assignment: CDR1 MGHRA and CDR2 YSYEKL. The CDR3 loop spans 14 amino acids. V dropped 3 bases and J dropped 3 bases, with 9 bases sitting between them. The CDR3 loop is CASSHPRDYNEQFF. The CDR3 DNA sequence: TGCGCCAGCAGCCATCCTCGAGACTACAATGAGCAGTTCTTC.

The chain combines TRBV5-4 with TRBJ2-1; TRBD2 is a possible D gene (7 bases). The CDR3 sequence is 14 residues long. The germline CDR1 and CDR2 sequences are SGHNT and YYREEE (reference sequence). Trimming removed 5 bases from V and 7 bases from J, with 16 bases in between. CDR3 protein: CASSEAGGRNEQFF. The DNA for the CDR3 is TGTGCCAGCAGTGAAGCCGGGGGGCGGAATGAGCAGTTCTTC.

Remarks on this clone: The junction shows a germline mismatch at one end, possibly a read error. V usage is TRBV7-7 and J usage is TRBJ2-5; maybe TRBD1 (6 bases). The CDR3 contains 14 residues. Germline assignment: CDR1 SSHAT and CDR2 FNYEAQ (reference sequence). CDR3 sequence: CASSPTQGIETQYF. The CDR3 DNA reads as TGTGCTAGCAGCCCCACACAGGGAATAGAGACCCAGTACTTC.